This entry lists 7 T cell receptor beta chains sequenced from one sample in a study of T cell responses to AZD1222 COVID-19 vaccine. The assay was immunoSEQ multiplex PCR, and TCRdb's table has in-frame clones only and misses some. In the table there are 55,000 to 85,000 clones, 65% to 85% of which are singletons. Specimen: peripheral blood, collected on day 0 of AZD1222 vaccination. The receptors derive from an adult in good health.

The chain employs TRBV15 and TRBJ2-2; D uncertain. The CDR3 covers 15 residues. Germline-derived CDR1 and CDR2 are LNHNV and YYDKDF (reference sequence). Between the trimmed V and J ends, which lost 0 bases and 4 bases, there was a span of 9 bases. CDR3 bases: TGTGCCACCAGCAGAGACCTACCTCCCACCGGGGAGCTGTTTTTT. This sequence encodes CATSRDLPPTGELFF.

The J gene is TRBJ2-1, the V gene TRBV2; 10 nucleotides line up with TRBD2. Germline CDR1 and CDR2: SNHLY and FYNNEI. The CDR3 spans 13 residues. The trim removed 8 bases at V and 6 bases at J, leaving 4 bases unmatched. The CDR3 region has the DNA TGTGCCAGCGAACTAGCGGGGCGCAATGAGCAGTTCTTC. Protein sequence: CASELAGRNEQFF.

This sequence joins TRBV28 and TRBJ1-2; no definite D call. Germline CDR1 and CDR2: MDHEN and SYDVKM. Trimming pared 4 bases from V and 4 bases from J, leaving 13 bases between. The CDR3 is made up of 14 amino acids. CDR3 residues: CASSSTGPIYGYTF. For the CDR3, the DNA is TGTGCCAGCAGTTCAACTGGACCGATCTATGGCTACACCTTC.

This rearrangement joins TRBV9 to TRBJ1-3, with 7 positions matching TRBD1. Germline values: CDR1 SGDLS, CDR2 YYNGEE. Germline trimming cut 6 bases from V and 4 bases from J; bases unmatched to any gene: 7. This CDR3 region has 14 residues. The CDR3 DNA reads TGTGCCAGCACCGCGACAGGGTTAGGAAACACCATATATTTT. Translation: CASTATGLGNTIYF.

The chain links TRBV6-6 to TRBJ1-5, with TRBD1 matching over 10 bases. Germline V gene data show CDR1 as MNHNY and CDR2 as SVGAGI (reference sequence). Losses at the gene ends were 8 bases for V and 5 bases for J; bases not matched to a gene: 6. This CDR3 is 14 amino acids long. The CDR3 sequence: CASRSTGGYQPQHF. The CDR3, as DNA: TGTGCCAGCCGTTCGACAGGGGGCTATCAGCCCCAGCATTTT.

V usage is TRBV4-1 and J usage is TRBJ2-3; possibly TRBD1 or TRBD2 for D (6 bases each). The germline gives CDR1 MGHRA, CDR2 YSYEKL. The CDR3 contains 15 residues. V was trimmed by 10 bases and J by 4 bases, leaving 21 bases between them. The CDR3 loop is CATGRRFGGSDTQYF. The CDR3 nucleotides are TGCGCCACCGGCCGCAGGTTCGGGGGCTCAGATACGCAGTATTTT.

The DNA for the CDR3 is TGTGCCAGCAGTTTGAAAGGACAGGGGGTACAGCCCCAGCATTTT. This sequence encodes CASSLKGQGVQPQHF. The rearrangement uses TRBV28 and TRBJ1-5, with 10 bases fitting TRBD1. This CDR3 is 15 amino acids long. Per germline, CDR1 MDHEN and CDR2 SYDVKM. Germline trimming cut 3 bases from V and 7 bases from J; bases unmatched to any gene: 6.